A selection of T cell receptor beta chains follows, all from one sample in a study of immune characterization of retroperitoneal liposarcoma. TCRdb re-derived calls from the PCR reads in MiXCR, one entry per CDR3 protein. The sample shows about 10,000 distinct CDR3 sequences, about 39% of them seen only once. Sequencing input: tumor tissue. These receptor sequences come from a female donor with retroperitoneal liposarcoma. The CDR3 runs from the conserved cysteine through the conserved F or W.

TRBV6-2/TRBV6-3,CASSYGPLRYF
TRBV12-3/TRBV12-4,CASSFALAEQETQFF
TRBV6-1,CASSDWGDEQYF
TRBV7-2,CASSGVINQPQHF
TRBV7-2,CASSLGTSTYNEQYF
TRBV6-1,CASSRDPDQETQFF
TRBV7-2,CASSFSLIRTDTQYF
TRBV10-1,CASSRGFTDTQYF
TRBV11-2,CASSLRDRAGETQYF
TRBV11-2,CASSLVGGQPQHF
TRBV6-1,CASRQGEPYEQFF
TRBV7-2,CASSGRKGETQYF
TRBV6-1,CASTRQTSGGLPDTQYF